This T cell receptor beta chain was sequenced during a study of OX40 agonist ivuxolimab in advanced cancers. Using immunoSEQ multiplex PCR, the repertoire was profiled, and TCRdb retains in-frame clones only, with some absent. The data show some 90,000 clones, 87% seen once. The CDR3 runs 14 residues. Trimming removed 4 bases at V and 2 bases at J, with 11 bases between. Germline-derived CDR1 and CDR2 are SGHRS and YFSETQ. The chain joins TRBV5-1 to TRBJ2-3; a possible D gene is TRBD2 (6 bases). The specimen was CD4+ or CD8+ T cells sorted from blood, collected in a trial of the OX40 agonist ivuxolimab. The sequence was collected from an adult with an advanced solid tumor such as melanoma, head and neck, liver or kidney cancer. CDR3 coding DNA: TGCGCCAGCAGCCCGGGGACTTACACAGATACGCAGTATTTT. Translating it yields CASSPGTYTDTQYF.